These T cell receptor beta chains were read from a single sample in a study of blood T cell repertoires in COVID-19. TCRdb's table, derived via immunoSEQ multiplex PCR, lists solely in-frame clones and lacks some. The data show around 130,000 clones, with 85% to 90% seen just once and less than 20% held by the top ten. Sample: peripheral blood. The receptors derive from a man aged 50 to 60 with active or convalescent COVID-19. Both conserved end residues are part of each CDR3. The D gene is left open where the match is weak. Clone size is stated in some rows and not others, as once, few, many or a class when expanded.

-	TRBV7-2	TRBJ2-1	TRBD2	CASSPQAGGRDEQFF	TGTGCCAGCAGCCCCCAGGCGGGGGGGAGGGATGAGCAGTTCTTC
-	TRBV6-1	TRBJ2-2	TRBD2	CASSVLLAGMSNTGELFF	TGTGCCAGCAGTGTATTGCTAGCGGGGATGTCGAACACCGGGGAGCTGTTTTTT
-	TRBV28	TRBJ2-7	-	CASSLYGQLSYEQYF	TGTGCCAGCAGTTTATACGGACAGCTCTCCTACGAGCAGTACTTC
-	TRBV23-1	TRBJ1-5	-	CASPRNPGGYTQPQHF	TGCGCCAGCCCACGAAACCCGGGAGGTTATACTCAGCCCCAGCATTTT
-	TRBV6-4	TRBJ1-5	TRBD1	CASPGGFDQPQHF	TGTGCCAGTCCAGGGGGATTCGATCAGCCCCAGCATTTT
few	TRBV19	TRBJ1-1	-	CASKSQGIVNTEAFF	TGTGCCAGTAAGTCCCAGGGTATAGTGAACACTGAAGCTTTCTTT
-	TRBV14	TRBJ2-3	TRBD2	CASSLTSVVGTDTQYF	TGTGCCAGCAGCCTGACTAGCGTTGTTGGTACAGATACGCAGTATTTT
-	TRBV10-3	TRBJ1-1	TRBD1	CAISTDRGGMNTEAFF	TGTGCCATCAGTACGGACAGGGGTGGGATGAACACTGAAGCTTTCTTT
once	TRBV5-4	TRBJ2-3	-	CASSLVRGGSQYF	TGTGCCAGCAGCTTGGTTCGTGGGGGGTCGCAGTATTTT
-	TRBV5-4	TRBJ2-5	-	CASTEKGEPQETQYF	TGTGCCAGCACAGAGAAGGGGGAACCACAAGAGACCCAGTACTTC
-	TRBV12-2	TRBJ2-2	-	CASRAKTLITGELFF	TGTGCAAGTCGCGCCAAGACACTGATCACCGGGGAGCTGTTTTTT
-	TRBV10-3	TRBJ1-1	TRBD1	CAISEQGAGTEAFF	TGTGCCATCAGCGAACAGGGGGCGGGCACTGAAGCTTTCTTT
-	TRBV29-1	TRBJ1-2	-	CSVEDEERWDYGYTF	TGCAGCGTTGAAGATGAGGAGAGGTGGGACTATGGCTACACCTTC
-	TRBV24-1	TRBJ2-3	-	CATSNKPADTQYF	TGTGCCACCAGTAATAAACCAGCGGATACGCAGTATTTT
once	TRBV2	TRBJ1-4	TRBD1	CASLPGQSEKLFF	TGTGCCAGCTTACCGGGACAGTCTGAAAAACTGTTTTTT
-	TRBV6-1	TRBJ2-5	-	CASSERLETQYF	TGTGCCAGCAGTGAACGGTTGGAGACCCAGTACTTC
-	TRBV4-2	TRBJ1-1	-	CASSQEVSSAEAFF	TGTGCCAGCAGCCAAGAAGTGAGTTCGGCTGAAGCTTTCTTT
-	TRBV27	TRBJ1-5	TRBD1	CASSLMGQTISNQPQHF	TGTGCCAGCAGTTTAATGGGACAGACTATTAGCAATCAGCCCCAGCATTTT
-	TRBV7-8	TRBJ1-6	TRBD1	CASSLDHRGMTPLHF	TGTGCCAGCAGCTTAGATCACAGGGGCATGACACCCCTCCACTTT
-	TRBV5-1	TRBJ2-6	-	CASSPGGPGANVLTF	TGCGCCAGCAGCCCCGGGGGGCCCGGGGCCAACGTCCTGACTTTC
-	TRBV5-1	TRBJ2-3	TRBD2	CASSPSGSDTQYF	TGCGCCAGCAGCCCTAGCGGGAGTGATACGCAGTATTTT
-	TRBV5-1	TRBJ2-7	-	CASSHGGHLDEQYF	TGCGCCAGCAGCCACGGGGGGCATCTGGACGAGCAGTACTTC
-	TRBV3-1/TRBV3-2	TRBJ2-2	-	CASSQALGGPNTGELFF	TGTGCCAGCAGCCAAGCACTCGGGGGACCGAACACCGGGGAGCTGTTTTTT
-	TRBV9	TRBJ2-5	TRBD1	CASSSRRDRGLETQYF	TGTGCCAGCAGCTCCCGCCGGGACAGGGGGTTGGAGACCCAGTACTTC
-	TRBV10-3	TRBJ2-3	TRBD2	CAISESLAGGQDTQYF	TGTGCCATCAGTGAGTCGCTAGCGGGGGGGCAGGATACGCAGTATTTT
-	TRBV24-1	TRBJ2-5	-	CATSDGTGWGTQYF	TGTGCCACCAGTGACGGTACAGGGTGGGGGACCCAGTACTTC
-	TRBV29-1	TRBJ2-5	TRBD2	CSATGVAGVQETQYF	TGCAGCGCAACGGGGGTAGCGGGGGTCCAAGAGACCCAGTACTTC
once	TRBV6-5	TRBJ2-5	-	CASSPSRETQYF	TGTGCCAGCAGCCCAAGTCGGGAGACCCAGTACTTC
once	TRBV7-6	TRBJ2-5	TRBD2	CASSSRASGGTLGETQYF	TGTGCCAGCAGCTCCAGGGCTAGCGGGGGCACCCTGGGAGAGACCCAGTACTTC
few	TRBV6-1	TRBJ1-1	-	CASSEFRGVAEAFF	TGTGCCAGCAGTGAATTTCGGGGGGTGGCTGAAGCTTTCTTT
-	TRBV6-5	TRBJ2-2	TRBD2	CASSRLADNTGELFF	TGTGCCAGCAGTCGACTAGCGGATAACACCGGGGAGCTGTTTTTT
-	TRBV27	TRBJ1-5	-	CASSLSGSNQPQHF	TGTGCCAGCAGTTTATCCGGTAGCAATCAGCCCCAGCATTTT
-	TRBV12-3/TRBV12-4	TRBJ1-1	TRBD1	CASSEGGQGKAFF	TGTGCCAGCAGTGAGGGAGGACAGGGAAAAGCTTTCTTT
-	TRBV14	TRBJ2-1	-	CASSQDLSKSYNEQFF	TGTGCCAGCAGCCAAGATCTCAGTAAATCCTACAATGAGCAGTTCTTC
-	TRBV12-5	TRBJ2-3	TRBD2	CASGAPRAGSLDTQYF	TGTGCTAGTGGTGCCCCCCGAGCGGGGTCTTTGGATACGCAGTATTTT
-	TRBV12-3/TRBV12-4	TRBJ1-1	-	CASTSAVEAFF	TGTGCCAGCACTAGCGCCGTTGAAGCTTTCTTT
few	TRBV5-4	TRBJ2-1	TRBD1	CASSSPLHRGFYNEQFF	TGTGCCAGCAGCTCCCCTTTACACAGGGGGTTCTACAATGAGCAGTTCTTC
-	TRBV4-1	TRBJ1-5	-	CASSQGHISNQPQHF	TGCGCCAGCAGCCAGGGACACATAAGCAATCAGCCCCAGCATTTT
few	TRBV29-1	TRBJ1-2	-	CSVVAAAYGYTF	TGCAGCGTTGTGGCAGCGGCCTATGGCTACACCTTC
once	TRBV4-3	TRBJ2-1	TRBD2	CASSLNYAGEGEQFF	TGCGCCAGCAGCCTTAATTACGCGGGGGAGGGTGAGCAGTTCTTC
-	TRBV5-1	TRBJ1-6	-	CASSLEAGDSPLHF	TGCGCCAGCAGCTTGGAGGCAGGGGACTCACCCCTCCACTTT
-	TRBV5-6	TRBJ1-6	TRBD1	CASSAGTGLHNSPLHF	TGTGCCAGCAGCGCGGGGACAGGGTTACATAATTCACCCCTCCACTTT
-	TRBV9	TRBJ2-3	TRBD2	CASSVRLAGGGTDTQYF	TGTGCCAGCAGCGTCAGACTAGCGGGGGGTGGCACAGATACGCAGTATTTT
-	TRBV11-2	TRBJ2-3	-	CASSLGAGYGTDTQYF	TGTGCCAGCAGCTTAGGGGCGGGGTACGGCACAGATACGCAGTATTTT
-	TRBV10-2	TRBJ1-2	TRBD1	CASSEPGGRGYTF	TGCGCCAGCAGTGAGCCAGGGGGTAGGGGCTACACCTTC
-	TRBV6-1	TRBJ2-3	-	CASSEMAGASTDTQYF	TGTGCCAGCAGTGAAATGGCGGGGGCCAGCACAGATACGCAGTATTTT
-	TRBV19	TRBJ2-1	TRBD1	CASSRQGAEEEQFF	TGTGCCAGTAGTAGACAGGGGGCTGAAGAGGAGCAGTTCTTC
-	TRBV27	TRBJ1-1	-	CASSPRVSPMTEAFF	TGTGCCAGCAGCCCCAGGGTTTCCCCGATGACTGAAGCTTTCTTT
-	TRBV5-5	TRBJ1-5	-	CASSLGRQALSNQPQHF	TGTGCCAGCAGCTTGGGTCGACAGGCTCTTAGCAATCAGCCCCAGCATTTT
few	TRBV10-3	TRBJ2-3	-	CAISLGQTSTDTQYF	TGTGCCATCAGTCTTGGACAGACTAGCACAGATACGCAGTATTTT
few	TRBV5-1	TRBJ2-3	TRBD1	CASSSNQGTGDTQYF	TGCGCCAGCAGCTCTAATCAGGGGACAGGGGATACGCAGTATTTT
-	TRBV19	TRBJ1-5	-	CASIPQAYSNQPQHF	TGTGCCAGTATTCCGCAGGCCTATAGCAATCAGCCCCAGCATTTT
-	TRBV10-3	TRBJ2-5	TRBD2	CAISESRGVQETQYF	TGTGCCATCAGTGAGTCGCGGGGGGTGCAAGAGACCCAGTACTTC
-	TRBV10-3	TRBJ1-2	TRBD1	CAITLGQGSGYTF	TGTGCCATCACCTTAGGACAGGGTTCCGGCTACACCTTC